This paragraph covers one T cell receptor (beta chain) sequence. The V end lost 5 bases, the J end lost 8 bases, and 13 bases lay between the germline ends. Germline lookup yields CDR1 SGHTA and CDR2 FQGTGA. This CDR3 contains 13 residues. Original analysis: From reference gene primer amplification, estimates of nucleated cell counts were derived. Assay: immunoSEQ multiplex PCR; the TCRdb copy retains only in-frame clones and omits some. The V and J calls and clone size were taken over from that table, and D and trimming were inferred from the DNA. The table includes more than 250,000 clones, nearly 90% detected once. The data were taken from a study of blood T cell repertoires in COVID-19. Study at large: Acute and convalescent COVID-19 specimens originated in the United States, Italy and Spain. Sources were T cells, B-cell-depleted T cells, or PBMCs; the material itself was cDNA or gDNA.

Assignments of participants to cohorts depended upon their own reported clinical history. The source material was PBMCs or T cells enriched from blood (not recorded which). This TCR came from a woman between 18 and 29 years old with acute COVID-19. The genes are TRBV7-3 and TRBJ2-1; D is possibly TRBD2 (6 bases). The CDR3 nucleotides read TGTGCCAGCAGCCTACTAGCACGTGATGAGCAGTTCTTC. Protein: CASSLLARDEQFF.